This TCR beta chain derives from a study of T cell responses to AZD1222 COVID-19 vaccine. General study findings and limits: Donors were mostly white British, more females; clonal diversity possibly underestimated.

Details on this clone: Its antigen is still unknown.

Produced via immunoSEQ multiplex PCR; TCRdb's table is partial and in-frame only. This table has over 150,000 clones, 70% to 90% appearing once. The V gene lost 1 base and the J gene lost 4 bases, with 10 bases spanning the gap. The CDR3 is made up of 13 amino acids. Germline V gives CDR1 GTSNPN, CDR2 SVGIG (reference sequence). The origin of this receptor is an adult who received the AZD1222 COVID-19 vaccine. The chain carries TRBV30 and TRBJ2-5; no firm D call. The input for sequencing was peripheral blood, taken 28 days after the second AZD1222 dose. CDR3 DNA sequence: TGTGCCTGGAGTGGTGAAGGGCGAGAGACCCAGTACTTC. Amino acid sequence: CAWSGEGRETQYF.